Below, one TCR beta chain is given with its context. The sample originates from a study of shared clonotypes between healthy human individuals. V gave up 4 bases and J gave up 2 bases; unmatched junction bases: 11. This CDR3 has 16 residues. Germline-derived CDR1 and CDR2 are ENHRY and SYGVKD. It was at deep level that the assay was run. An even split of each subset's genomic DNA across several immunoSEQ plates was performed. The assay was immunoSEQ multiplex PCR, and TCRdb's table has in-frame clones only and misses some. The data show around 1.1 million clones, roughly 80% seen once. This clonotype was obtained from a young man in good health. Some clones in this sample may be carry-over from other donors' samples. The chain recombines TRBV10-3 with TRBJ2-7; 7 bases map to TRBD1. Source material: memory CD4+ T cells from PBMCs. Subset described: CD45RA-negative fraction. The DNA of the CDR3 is TGTGCCATCAGTGCCCGTGATCGCGACAGGGCCTACGAGCAGTACTTC. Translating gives CAISARDRDRAYEQYF.